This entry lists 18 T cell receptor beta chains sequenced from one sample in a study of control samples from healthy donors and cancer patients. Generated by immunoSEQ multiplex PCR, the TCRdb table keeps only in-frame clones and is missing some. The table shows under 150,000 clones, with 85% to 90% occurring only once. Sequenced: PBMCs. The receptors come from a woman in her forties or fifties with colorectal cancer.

CDR3 DNA sequence: TGCAGTGCTAGTGGTGAGAGTGAAATCGCAGATACGCAGTATTTT. This translates into CSASGESEIADTQYF. This sequence joins TRBV20-1 and TRBJ2-3; no reliable D call. Germline loops: CDR1 DFQATT, CDR2 SNEGSKA (reference sequence). The CDR3 has 15 residues. The V and J ends lost 3 bases and 4 bases respectively, with 17 bases between them.

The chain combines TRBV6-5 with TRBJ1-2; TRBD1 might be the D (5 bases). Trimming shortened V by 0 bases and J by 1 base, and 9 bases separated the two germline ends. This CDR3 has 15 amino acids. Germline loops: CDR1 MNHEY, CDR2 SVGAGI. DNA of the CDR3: TGTGCCAGCAGTTACTCGCAGGGCTATAACTATGGCTACACCTTC. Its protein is CASSYSQGYNYGYTF.

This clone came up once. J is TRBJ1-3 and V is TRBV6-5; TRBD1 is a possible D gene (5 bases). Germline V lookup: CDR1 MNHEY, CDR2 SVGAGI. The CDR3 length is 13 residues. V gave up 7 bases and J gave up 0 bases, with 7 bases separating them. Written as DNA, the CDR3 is TGTGCCAGCACTAGGGGCTCTGGAAACACCATATATTTT. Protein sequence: CASTRGSGNTIYF.

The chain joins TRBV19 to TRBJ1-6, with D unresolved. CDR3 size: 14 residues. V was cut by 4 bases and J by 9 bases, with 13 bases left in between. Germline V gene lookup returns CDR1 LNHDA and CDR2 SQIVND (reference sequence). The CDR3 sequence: CASSTPQKPSPLHF. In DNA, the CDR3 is TGTGCCAGTAGTACCCCTCAAAAGCCTTCACCCCTCCACTTT.

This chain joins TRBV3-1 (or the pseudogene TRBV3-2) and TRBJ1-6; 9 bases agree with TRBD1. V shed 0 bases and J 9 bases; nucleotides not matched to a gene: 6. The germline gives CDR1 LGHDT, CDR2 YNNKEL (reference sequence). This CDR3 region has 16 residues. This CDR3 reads CASSQDPDRGLSPLHF. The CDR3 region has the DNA TGTGCCAGCAGCCAAGATCCGGACAGGGGCCTTTCACCCCTCCACTTT.

Here the CDR3 DNA reads TGTGCCAGCAGCTTAGATATCACTAGCGGGGACCCGATGACCGGGGAGCTGTTTTTT. This encodes CASSLDITSGDPMTGELFF. V is TRBV13 and J is TRBJ2-2; 10 bases are a match to TRBD2. Unmatched junction bases numbered 13, after V lost 1 base and J lost 5 bases. The V gene's germline CDR1 is PRHDT and CDR2 FYEKMQ (reference sequence). This CDR3 has 19 amino acids.

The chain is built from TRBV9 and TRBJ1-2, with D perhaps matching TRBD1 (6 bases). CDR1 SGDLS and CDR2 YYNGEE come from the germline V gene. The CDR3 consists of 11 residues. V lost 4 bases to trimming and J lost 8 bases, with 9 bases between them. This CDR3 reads CASSYQGGYTF. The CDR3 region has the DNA TGTGCCAGCAGCTACCAGGGGGGCTACACCTTC.

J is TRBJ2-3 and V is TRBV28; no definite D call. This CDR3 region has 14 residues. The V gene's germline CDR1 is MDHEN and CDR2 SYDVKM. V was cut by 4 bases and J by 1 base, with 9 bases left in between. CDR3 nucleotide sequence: TGTGCCAGCAGTTCACCGGGCCGCACAGATACGCAGTATTTT. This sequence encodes CASSSPGRTDTQYF.

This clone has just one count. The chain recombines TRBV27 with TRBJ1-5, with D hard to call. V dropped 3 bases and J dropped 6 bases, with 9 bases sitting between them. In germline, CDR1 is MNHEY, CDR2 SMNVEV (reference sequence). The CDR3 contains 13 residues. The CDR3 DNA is TGTGCCAGCAGTTTGGCGGGGAGTCAGCCCCAGCATTTT. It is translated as CASSLAGSQPQHF.

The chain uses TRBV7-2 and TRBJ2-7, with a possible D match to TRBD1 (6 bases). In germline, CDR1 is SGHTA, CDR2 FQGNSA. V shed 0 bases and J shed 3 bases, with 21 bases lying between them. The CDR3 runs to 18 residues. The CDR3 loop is CASSLAELNQGQLYEQYF. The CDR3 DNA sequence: TGTGCCAGCAGCTTAGCGGAACTCAATCAGGGACAACTCTACGAGCAGTACTTC.

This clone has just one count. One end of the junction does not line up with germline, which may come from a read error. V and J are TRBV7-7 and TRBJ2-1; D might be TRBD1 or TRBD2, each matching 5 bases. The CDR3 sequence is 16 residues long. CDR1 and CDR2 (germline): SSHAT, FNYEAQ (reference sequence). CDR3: CASSLGSNRGTDEQFF. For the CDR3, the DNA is TGTGCTAGCAGCTTAGGGTCAAACCGAGGGACCGATGAGCAGTTCTTC.

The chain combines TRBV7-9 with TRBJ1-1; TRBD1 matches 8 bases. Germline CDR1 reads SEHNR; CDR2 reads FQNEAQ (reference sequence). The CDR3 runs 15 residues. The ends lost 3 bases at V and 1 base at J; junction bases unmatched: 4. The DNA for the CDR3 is TGTGCCAGCAGCTTCCACAGGGGGAGGAACACTGAAGCTTTCTTT. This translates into CASSFHRGRNTEAFF.

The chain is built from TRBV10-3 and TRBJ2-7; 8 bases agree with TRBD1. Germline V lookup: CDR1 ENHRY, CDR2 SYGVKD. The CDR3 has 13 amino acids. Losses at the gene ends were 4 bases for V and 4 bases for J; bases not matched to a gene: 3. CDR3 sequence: CAISGDRGYEQYF. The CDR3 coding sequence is TGTGCCATCAGTGGCGACAGGGGTTACGAGCAGTACTTC.

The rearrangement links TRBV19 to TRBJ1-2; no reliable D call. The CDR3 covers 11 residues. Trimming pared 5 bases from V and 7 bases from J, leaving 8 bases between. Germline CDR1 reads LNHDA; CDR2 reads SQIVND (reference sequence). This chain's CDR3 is CASSSRLGYTF. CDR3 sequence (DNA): TGTGCCAGTAGTTCTCGCCTTGGCTACACCTTC.

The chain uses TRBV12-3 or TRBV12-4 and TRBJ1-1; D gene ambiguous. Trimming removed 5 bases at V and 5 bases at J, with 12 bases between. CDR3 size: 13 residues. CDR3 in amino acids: CASSRTEGTEAFF. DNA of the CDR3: TGTGCCAGCAGTCGGACGGAGGGAACTGAAGCTTTCTTT.

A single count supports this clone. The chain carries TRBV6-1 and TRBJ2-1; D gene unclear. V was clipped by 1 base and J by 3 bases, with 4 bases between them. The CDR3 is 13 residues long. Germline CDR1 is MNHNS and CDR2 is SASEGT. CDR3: CASSEGFYNEQFF. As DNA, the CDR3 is TGTGCCAGCAGTGAAGGGTTCTACAATGAGCAGTTCTTC.

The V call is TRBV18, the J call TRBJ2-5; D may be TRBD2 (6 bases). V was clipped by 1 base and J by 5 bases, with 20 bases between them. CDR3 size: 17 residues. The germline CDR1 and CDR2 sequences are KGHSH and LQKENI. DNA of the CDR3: TGTGCCAGCTCACCACGGGGAGGAGGGAATGGCGGGGAGACCCAGTACTTC. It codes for CASSPRGGGNGGETQYF. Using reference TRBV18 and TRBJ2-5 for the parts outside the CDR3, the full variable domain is NAGVMQNPRHLVRRRGQEARLRCSPMKGHSHVYWYRQLPEEGLKFMVYLQKENIIDESGMPKERFSAEFPKEGPSILRIQQVVRGDSAAYFCASSPRGGGNGGETQYFGPGTRLLVL.

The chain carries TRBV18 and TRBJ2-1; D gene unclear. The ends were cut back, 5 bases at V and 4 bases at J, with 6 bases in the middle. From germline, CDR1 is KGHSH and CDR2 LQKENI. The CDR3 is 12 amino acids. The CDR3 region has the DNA TGTGCCAGCTCAATACGGTACAATGAGCAGTTCTTC. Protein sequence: CASSIRYNEQFF. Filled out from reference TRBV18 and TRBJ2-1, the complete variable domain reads NAGVMQNPRHLVRRRGQEARLRCSPMKGHSHVYWYRQLPEEGLKFMVYLQKENIIDESGMPKERFSAEFPKEGPSILRIQQVVRGDSAAYFCASSIRYNEQFFGPGTRLTVL.